The entry below gives a single T cell receptor (beta chain) sequence along with its context. The data are from a study of blood T cell repertoires in COVID-19. This CDR3 has 12 amino acids. Per germline, CDR1 MNHEY and CDR2 SVGAGI. V shed 7 bases and J shed 8 bases, with 14 bases lying between them. Those who participated ranged in age from about 18 to 95 years and resided in some 24 US areas. Two negative PCRs, clearance, or symptom resolution were required of recovered Cohort 3 donors. Original processing notes: Estimates of nucleated cell counts were drawn from the amplification of reference gene primers. Clones were sequenced by immunoSEQ multiplex PCR, and TCRdb holds only the in-frame ones, with some missing. Clone size and V and J calls were adopted from that table, with D and trimming inferred from the DNA. Of some 420,000 clones in the sample, roughly nine tenths were seen once.

The chain is built from TRBV6-5 and TRBJ1-1, with D perhaps matching TRBD1 (5 bases). The sequenced sample consisted of PBMCs or T cells enriched from blood (not recorded which). This TCR came from a man aged 25-40 years who had recovered from COVID-19. The DNA for the CDR3 is TGTGCCAGCACCGGGACTGCTATGGAAGCTTTCTTT. As protein: CASTGTAMEAFF.